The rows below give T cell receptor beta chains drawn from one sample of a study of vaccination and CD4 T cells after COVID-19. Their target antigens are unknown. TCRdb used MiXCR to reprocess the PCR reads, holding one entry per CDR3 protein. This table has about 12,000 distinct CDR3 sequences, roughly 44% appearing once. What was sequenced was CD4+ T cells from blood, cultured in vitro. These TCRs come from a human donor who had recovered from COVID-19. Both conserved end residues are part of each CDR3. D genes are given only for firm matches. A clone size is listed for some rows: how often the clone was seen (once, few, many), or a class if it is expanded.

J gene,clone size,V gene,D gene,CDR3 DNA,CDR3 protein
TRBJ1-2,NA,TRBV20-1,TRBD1,TGCAGTGCTAATACGGGACAGGTCGATGGCTACACCTTC,CSANTGQVDGYTF
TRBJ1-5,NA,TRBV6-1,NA,TGTGCCAGCAGTGAAGAGGTCACGGGGGTTTATCAGCCCCAGCATTTT,CASSEEVTGVYQPQHF
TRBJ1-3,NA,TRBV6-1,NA,TGTGCCAGCAGGAGACAACTCTCTGGAAACACCATATATTTT,CASRRQLSGNTIYF
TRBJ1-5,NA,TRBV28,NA,TGTGCCAGCGGAACCCTGAAGCGGCAGCCCCAGCATTTT,CASGTLKRQPQHF
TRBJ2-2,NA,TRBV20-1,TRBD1,TGCAGTGCTAGAGATGACGTCAGGGGGCACACCGGGGAGCTGTTTTTT,CSARDDVRGHTGELFF
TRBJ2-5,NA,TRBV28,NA,TGTGCCAGCACGCCTGGGTTCCACAAACAAGAGACCCAGTACTTC,CASTPGFHKQETQYF
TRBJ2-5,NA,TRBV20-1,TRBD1,TGCAGTGCTCAAACAGGGGGCGCGGGAGAGACCCAGTACTTC,CSAQTGGAGETQYF
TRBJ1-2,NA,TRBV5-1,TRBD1,TGCGCCAGCAAACCCGGACAGGAGACTGGCTACACCTTC,CASKPGQETGYTF
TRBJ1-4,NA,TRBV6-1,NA,TGTGCCAGCAGTGAAGATCCCGGGGTTGAAAAACTGTTTTTT,CASSEDPGVEKLFF
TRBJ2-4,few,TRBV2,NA,TGTGCCAGCAGTGGGAGCCCGGAGGGCATTCAGTACTTC,CASSGSPEGIQYF
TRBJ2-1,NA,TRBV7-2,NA,TGTGCCAGCAGCTTAGCGTCAGGGAGGCACAATGAGCAGTTCTTC,CASSLASGRHNEQFF
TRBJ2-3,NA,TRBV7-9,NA,TGTGCCAGCAGCCCCAGCGGGAGCACAGATACGCAGTATTTT,CASSPSGSTDTQYF
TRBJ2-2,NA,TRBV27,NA,TGTGCCAGCAGACAACTTCAGTGGCAGAAGCACACCGGGGAGCTGTTTTTT,CASRQLQWQKHTGELFF
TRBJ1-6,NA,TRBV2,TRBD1,TGTGCCAGCAGTGGGGCGACAGGGGTAAATTCACCCCTCCACTTT,CASSGATGVNSPLHF
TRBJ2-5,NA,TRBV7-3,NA,TGTGCCAGCAGCATCAACAGGGAGAAGACCCAGTACTTC,CASSINREKTQYF
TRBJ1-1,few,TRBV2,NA,TGTGCCAACGCAGTAGATTTGAACACTGAAGCTTTCTTT,CANAVDLNTEAFF
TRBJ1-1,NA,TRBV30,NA,TGTGCCTGGAACAGTGGGGGGAACACTGAAGCTTTCTTT,CAWNSGGNTEAFF
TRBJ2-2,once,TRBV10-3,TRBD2,TGTGCCATCAGTGCAGGACTAGCGGGGAACACCGGGGAGCTGTTTTTT,CAISAGLAGNTGELFF
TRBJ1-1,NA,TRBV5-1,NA,TGCGCCAGCAGCTTGGGGCCGAACACTGAAGCTTTCTTT,CASSLGPNTEAFF
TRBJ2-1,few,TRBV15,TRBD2,TGTGCCACCAGCAGACCAAAGGGGGCAGCGGGAGGGCCGCGTGAGCAGTTCTTC,CATSRPKGAAGGPREQFF
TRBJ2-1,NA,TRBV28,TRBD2,TGTGCCAGCAGTTCTCCGGGACTAGCGGACAATGAGCAGTTCTTC,CASSSPGLADNEQFF
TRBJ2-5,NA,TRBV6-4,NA,TGTGCCAGCAGTGTACAAGAGACCCAGTACTTC,CASSVQETQYF
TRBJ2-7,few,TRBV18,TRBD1,TGTGCCAGCTCACCCAATGGGACAGTCTCCTACGAGCAGTACTTC,CASSPNGTVSYEQYF
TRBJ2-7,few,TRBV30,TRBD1,TGTGCCTGGAATCTGGGACAGGGGTACCGGGGGCAGTACTTC,CAWNLGQGYRGQYF
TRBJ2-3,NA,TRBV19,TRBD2,TGTGCCAGTAGACAGCGGGAGAATCCAGATACGCAGTATTTT,CASRQRENPDTQYF
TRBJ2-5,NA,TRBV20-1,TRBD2,TGCAGTGCTCCCGGACTAGCAGGCGAGACCCAGTACTTC,CSAPGLAGETQYF
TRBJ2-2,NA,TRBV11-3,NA,TGTGCCAGCAGCCCTACTAGTGCGAACACCGGGGAGCTGTTTTTT,CASSPTSANTGELFF
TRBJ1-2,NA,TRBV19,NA,TGTGCCAGTAGCCCCACCCCTAGGGGCTTGAACTATGGCTACACCTTC,CASSPTPRGLNYGYTF
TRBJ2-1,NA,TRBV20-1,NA,TGCAGTGCTAGAAGGGCGGACCATGGGCAGTTCTTC,CSARRADHGQFF
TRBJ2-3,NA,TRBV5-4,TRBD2,TGTGCCAGCAGCGGGGGGGTACGGTCCTGGGAAGATACGCAGTATTTT,CASSGGVRSWEDTQYF
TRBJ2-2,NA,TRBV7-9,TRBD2,TGTGCCAGGGGGGACTATTCGAACACCGGGGAGCTGTTTTTT,CARGDYSNTGELFF
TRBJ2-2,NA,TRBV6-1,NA,TGTGCCAGCAGGACCGATTACAACACCGGGGAGCTGTTTTTT,CASRTDYNTGELFF
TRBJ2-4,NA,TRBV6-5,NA,TGTGCCAGCAGTTACTCAGGGGGAACCAAAAACATTCAGTACTTC,CASSYSGGTKNIQYF
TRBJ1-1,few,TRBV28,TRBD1,TGTGCCAGCAGTTGGGACAGGGGTAGAACTGAAGCTTTCTTT,CASSWDRGRTEAFF
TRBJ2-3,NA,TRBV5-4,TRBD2,TGTGCCAGCAGCATCGGGACTATCACAGATACGCAGTATTTT,CASSIGTITDTQYF
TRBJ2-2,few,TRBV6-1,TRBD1,TGTGCCAGCAGTAGGGACAGGAGGTCCGGGGAGCTGTTTTTT,CASSRDRRSGELFF
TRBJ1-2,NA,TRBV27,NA,TGTGCCAGCAGTTTATCCCCCGGAGCGCCATATGGCTACACCTTC,CASSLSPGAPYGYTF
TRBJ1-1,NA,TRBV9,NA,TGTGCCAGCAGCGTGGAGGTACGCACTGAAGCTTTCTTT,CASSVEVRTEAFF
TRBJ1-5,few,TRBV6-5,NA,TGTGCCAGCAGTTCAGTCCTAACGCCCCAGCCCCAGCATTTT,CASSSVLTPQPQHF
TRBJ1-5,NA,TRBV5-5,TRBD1,TGTGCCAGCAGACCCAGCGACAGGGCTAGTAATCAGCCCCAGCATTTT,CASRPSDRASNQPQHF
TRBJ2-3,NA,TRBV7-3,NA,TGTGCCAGCAGCTCTGACCCCACAGATACGCAGTATTTT,CASSSDPTDTQYF
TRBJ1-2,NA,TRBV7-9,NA,TGTGCCAGCAGCGTGGGGACAAGCTATGGCTACACCTTC,CASSVGTSYGYTF
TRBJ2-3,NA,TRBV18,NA,TGTGCCAGCTCACTTACCCAGACCAGCCCGGGCCCCGCAGATACGCAGTATTTT,CASSLTQTSPGPADTQYF
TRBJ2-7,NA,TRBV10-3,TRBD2,TGTGCCATAGGGACTAGCGGAGGGGTGGAGCAGTACTTC,CAIGTSGGVEQYF
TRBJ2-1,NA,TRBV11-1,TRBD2,TGTGCCAGCAGCTTGCGACTAGCGGGAACGGATGAGCAGTTCTTC,CASSLRLAGTDEQFF
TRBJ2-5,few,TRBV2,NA,TGTGCCAGCAATCGGGACATAGAGACCCAGTACTTC,CASNRDIETQYF
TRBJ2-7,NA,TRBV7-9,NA,TGTGCCAGCAGATCAGCGGATGCCTACGAGCAGTACTTC,CASRSADAYEQYF
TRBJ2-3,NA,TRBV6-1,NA,TGTGCCAGCAGTGCTGGCGGGATGAGAACAGATACGCAGTATTTT,CASSAGGMRTDTQYF
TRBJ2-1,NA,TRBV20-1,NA,TGCAGACCCCAGCTTGGGGCCAATGAGCAGTTCTTC,CRPQLGANEQFF
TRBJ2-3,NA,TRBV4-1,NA,TGCGCCAGCAGCCAAGTTGGCGGTACGCAGTATTTT,CASSQVGGTQYF
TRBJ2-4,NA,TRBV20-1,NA,TGCAGTGCCCTCTGGGGTGCCAAAAACATTCAGTACTTC,CSALWGAKNIQYF